Following are 12 T cell receptor beta chains from one sample sequenced in a study of shared clonotypes between healthy human individuals. Profiled with immunoSEQ multiplex PCR; TCRdb holds only in-frame clones, not every one. The sample yields millions of clones, around 96% seen once. Positively selected for CCR7, the CD45RO-negative cells used as naive CD8 cells excluded terminally differentiated effector memory CD45RA+ cells. The sequenced sample consisted of naive CD8+ T cells sorted from blood. These receptors were collected from a man younger than 35 in good health.

The CDR3 DNA is TGTGCCAGCAGCCTAAATACGGGACAGGGCTACGAGCAGTACTTC. Its translation: CASSLNTGQGYEQYF. The chain combines TRBV7-9 with TRBJ2-7; 9 bases are shared with TRBD1. Unmatched junction bases numbered 8, after V lost 5 bases and J lost 3 bases. Germline V gene data show CDR1 as SEHNR and CDR2 as FQNEAQ (reference sequence). The CDR3 is 15 residues long. Looking up the rest from reference TRBV7-9 and TRBJ2-7 gives the full variable domain: DTGVSQNPRHKITKRGQNVTFRCDPISEHNRLYWYRQTLGQGPEFLTYFQNEAQLEKSRLLSDRFSAERPKGSFSTLEIQRTEQGDSAMYLCASSLNTGQGYEQYFGPGTRLTVT.

This chain joins TRBV28 and TRBJ1-2; D unresolved. Deletions cut 4 bases from V and 0 bases from J, with 12 bases between. The germline CDR1 and CDR2 sequences are MDHEN and SYDVKM. This CDR3 comprises 15 residues. Here the CDR3 reads CASSYSELANYGYTF. The CDR3 DNA sequence: TGTGCCAGCAGTTATTCTGAGCTAGCTAACTATGGCTACACCTTC.

This rearrangement joins TRBV5-4 to TRBJ2-1; a weak D match, TRBD2 (6 bases). The CDR3 has 13 residues. V dropped 4 bases and J dropped 13 bases, with 18 bases sitting between them. The V gene's germline CDR1 is SGHNT and CDR2 YYREEE (reference sequence). Here the CDR3 DNA reads TGTGCCAGCAGCCTCCCGGGCGGGGCCCCTCAGTTCTTC. Translated, it gives CASSLPGGAPQFF.

The V and J genes are TRBV27 and TRBJ2-7, with D tentatively TRBD1 or TRBD2 (5 bases each). V lost 6 bases, J lost 3 bases, and 12 bases lay in between. Germline-derived CDR1 and CDR2 are MNHEY and SMNVEV (reference sequence). The CDR3 totals 13 residues. The CDR3 DNA sequence: TGTGCCAGCAGGGGGGAGCCCTACTACGAGCAGTACTTC. Translation: CASRGEPYYEQYF.

Details on this clone: The sample holds other DNA sequences that translate to the same CDR3. The gene calls are TRBV7-9 and TRBJ2-7; D ambiguous. V was pared by 1 base and J by 0 bases, with 7 bases between. CDR1 is SEHNR and CDR2 is FQNEAQ in the germline V gene (reference sequence). CDR3 length equals 14 residues. The CDR3 sequence is CASSLEGSSYEQYF. CDR3 nucleotide sequence: TGTGCCAGCAGCTTAGAAGGGTCCTCCTACGAGCAGTACTTC.

The chain uses TRBV13 and TRBJ2-7; 11 bases agree with TRBD1. The V gene end was trimmed by 3 bases and the J gene end by 3 bases; junction bases not matched to a gene: 4. The CDR3 runs 15 residues. Germline-derived CDR1 and CDR2 are PRHDT and FYEKMQ (reference sequence). The DNA of the CDR3 is TGTGCCAGCAGCTTTTGGACAGGGGGCCACTACGAGCAGTACTTC. This sequence encodes CASSFWTGGHYEQYF.

The V and J genes are TRBV6-5 and TRBJ1-2; 10 bases align to TRBD1. Germline V lookup: CDR1 MNHEY, CDR2 SVGAGI. Trimming cost V 7 bases and J 6 bases; bases outside gene matches: 5. The CDR3 totals 13 residues. The CDR3, as DNA: TGTGCCAGCACCGCGGACAGGGGGAATGGCTACACCTTC. Translation: CASTADRGNGYTF.

This clone was counted a few times. This sequence joins TRBV28 and TRBJ1-5, with D unclear. The CDR3 is 15 residues long. The V gene's germline CDR1 is MDHEN and CDR2 SYDVKM. Trimming stripped 3 bases from V and 1 base from J, with 10 bases between. The CDR3 DNA is TGTGCCAGCAGTTTGGGTGGTTGGAGCAATCAGCCCCAGCATTTT. Translation: CASSLGGWSNQPQHF. Combining the CDR3 with reference TRBV28 and TRBJ1-5 gives the whole variable domain DVKVTQSSRYLVKRTGEKVFLECVQDMDHENMFWYRQDPGLGLRLIYFSYDVKMKEKGDIPEGYSVSREKKERFSLILESASTNQTSMYLCASSLGGWSNQPQHFGDGTRLSIL.

A few counts support this clone. The chain is built from TRBV15 and TRBJ2-1, with D possibly being TRBD2 (5 bases). The CDR3 loop spans 16 amino acids. V lost 2 bases and J lost 0, with 11 bases in between. Germline values: CDR1 LNHNV, CDR2 YYDKDF (reference sequence). The CDR3 DNA reads as TGTGCCACCAGCAGAACCCGGACTCGCTCCTACAATGAGCAGTTCTTC. Encoded protein: CATSRTRTRSYNEQFF.

This chain joins TRBV27 and TRBJ2-7; 8 bases fit TRBD1. The CDR3 consists of 14 residues. V shed 3 bases, J shed 6 bases, and the junction held 7 bases outside the gene matches. Germline CDR1 is MNHEY and CDR2 is SMNVEV (reference sequence). This CDR3 reads CASSFGQGTGEQYF. CDR3 DNA sequence: TGTGCCAGCAGTTTCGGACAGGGAACGGGCGAGCAGTACTTC.

The chain combines TRBV6-5 with TRBJ1-2, with TRBD1 matching 10 bases. V was clipped by 2 bases and J by 3 bases; unmatched bases: 3. The CDR3 has 15 amino acids. Germline V gene lookup returns CDR1 MNHEY and CDR2 SVGAGI. This CDR3 is CASSYPGQGHYGYTF. CDR3 bases: TGTGCCAGCAGTTACCCGGGACAGGGGCACTATGGCTACACCTTC.

This clone was recorded once. The chain links TRBV5-1 to TRBJ2-7, with 9 bases that match TRBD1. Trimming at V came to 4 bases and at J to 2 bases, leaving 7 bases not matched to a gene. Germline CDR1 reads SGHRS; CDR2 reads YFSETQ. This CDR3 is built from 15 residues. DNA for the CDR3: TGCGCCAGCAGCCCATGGACAGGGGCGACCTACGAGCAGTACTTC. This sequence encodes CASSPWTGATYEQYF.